The entry that follows covers one TCR beta chain sequence. The antigen remains undetermined. The study made its TRB cDNA libraries by 5' RACE, adding UMI labels. Reprocessing the 5' RACE reads, TCRdb reports a single entry for every CDR3 protein and omits DNA. The table for this sample gives over 70,000 distinct CDR3 sequences. The entry originates in a study of CXCR3-negative and CXCR3-positive naive CD8 T cells. Points from the study as a whole: Higher TRB CDR3 hydrophobicity marked CXCR3-positive naive cells relative to CXCR3-negative naive cells.

CDR3 size: 11 residues. Germline V CDR1 and CDR2: MGHDK, SYGVNS. Sequenced: naive CXCR3+ CD8+ T cells from blood. The subset denotes: CD45RO-CCR7+CD27+CD95- naive CD8+ T cells expressing CXCR3 (TNR3+). V and J are TRBV25-1 and TRBJ2-1. This clonotype was obtained from a human donor in good health. Some clones in this sample may be carry-over from other donors' samples. CDR3: CASSDALNRFF.